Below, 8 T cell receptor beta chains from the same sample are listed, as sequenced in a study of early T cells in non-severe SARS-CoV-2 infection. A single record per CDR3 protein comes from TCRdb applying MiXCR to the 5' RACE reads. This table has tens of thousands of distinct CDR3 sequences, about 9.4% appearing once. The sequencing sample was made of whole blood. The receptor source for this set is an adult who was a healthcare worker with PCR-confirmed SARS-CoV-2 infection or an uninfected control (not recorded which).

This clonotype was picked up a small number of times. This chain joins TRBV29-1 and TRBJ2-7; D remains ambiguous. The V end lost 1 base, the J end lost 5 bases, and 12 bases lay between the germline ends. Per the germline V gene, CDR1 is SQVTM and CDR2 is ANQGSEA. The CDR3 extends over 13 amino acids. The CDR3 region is CSVEGGSWNEQYF. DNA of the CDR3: TGCAGCGTTGAAGGGGGTAGTTGGAACGAGCAGTACTTC.

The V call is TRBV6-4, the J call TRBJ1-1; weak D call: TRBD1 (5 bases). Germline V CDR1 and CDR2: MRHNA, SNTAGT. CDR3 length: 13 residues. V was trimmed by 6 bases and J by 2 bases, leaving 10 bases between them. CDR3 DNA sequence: TGTGCCAGCAGCCTCAGGGATAACACTGAAGCTTTCTTT. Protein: CASSLRDNTEAFF.

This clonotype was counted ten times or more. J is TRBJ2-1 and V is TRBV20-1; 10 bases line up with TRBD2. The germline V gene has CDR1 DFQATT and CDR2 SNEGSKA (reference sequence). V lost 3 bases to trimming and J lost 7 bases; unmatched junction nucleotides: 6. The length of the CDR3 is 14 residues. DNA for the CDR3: TGCAGTGCTAGTAACAGCGGGGGGGCTAATGAGCAGTTCTTC. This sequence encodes CSASNSGGANEQFF.

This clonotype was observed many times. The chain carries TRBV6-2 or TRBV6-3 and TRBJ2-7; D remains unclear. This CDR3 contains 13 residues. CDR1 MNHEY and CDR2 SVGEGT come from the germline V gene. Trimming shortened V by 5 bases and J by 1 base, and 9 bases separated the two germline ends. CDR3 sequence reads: CASSQVPSYEQYF. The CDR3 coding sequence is TGTGCCAGCAGTCAAGTTCCATCCTACGAGCAGTACTTC.

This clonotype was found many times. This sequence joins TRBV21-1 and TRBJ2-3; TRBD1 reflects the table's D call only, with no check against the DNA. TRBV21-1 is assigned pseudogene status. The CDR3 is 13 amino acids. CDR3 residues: CASSGGSTDTQYF. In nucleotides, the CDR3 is TGTGCCAGCAGCGGGGGGTCCACAGATACGCAGTATTTT.

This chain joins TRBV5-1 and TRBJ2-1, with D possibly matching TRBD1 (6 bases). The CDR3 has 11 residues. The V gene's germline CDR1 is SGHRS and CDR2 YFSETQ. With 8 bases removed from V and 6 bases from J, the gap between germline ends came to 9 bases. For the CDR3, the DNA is TGCGCCAGTCAACAGGGCAATGAGCAGTTCTTC. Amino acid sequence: CASQQGNEQFF.

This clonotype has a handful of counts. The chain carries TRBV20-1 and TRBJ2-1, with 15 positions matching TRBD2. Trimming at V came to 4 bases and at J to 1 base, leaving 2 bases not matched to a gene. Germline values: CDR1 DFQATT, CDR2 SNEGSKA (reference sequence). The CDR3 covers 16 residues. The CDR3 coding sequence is TGCAGTGCTAACGGACTAGCGGGAGGGTCCTACAATGAGCAGTTCTTC. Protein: CSANGLAGGSYNEQFF.

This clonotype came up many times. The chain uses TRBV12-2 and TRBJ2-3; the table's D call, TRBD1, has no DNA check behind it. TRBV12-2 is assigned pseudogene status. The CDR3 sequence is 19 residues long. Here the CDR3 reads CASRFGGPRQGLIYGTQYF. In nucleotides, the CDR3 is TGTGCAAGTCGCTTCGGGGGGCCCCGACAGGGTTTAATATATGGTACGCAGTATTTT.